A selection of T cell receptor beta chains follows, all from one sample in a study of CD8+ T cells in alopecia areata. This table comes from immunoSEQ multiplex PCR, and its TCRdb copy is limited to in-frame clones, with some not included. The profile shows roughly 140,000 clones, roughly 82% of them singletons. Sequenced here: CD8+ T cells sorted from blood, sampled at week 4, from a patient treated with tofacitinib. The receptors originated from a human donor with alopecia areata. CDR3s include the opening cysteine and the closing phenylalanine or tryptophan. The order of the fields is J gene, D gene, clone size, V gene, CDR3 protein, CDR3 DNA. The D gene is left open where the match is weak. A row's size may be missing; if present it is once, few, many or a size class.

j_gene: TRBJ2-7
d_gene: .
abundance: few
v_gene: TRBV15
CDR3aa: CATSRPQGGAAYEQYF
CDR3nt: TGTGCCACCAGCAGACCTCAGGGGGGGGCTGCATACGAGCAGTACTTC

j_gene: TRBJ2-3
d_gene: TRBD2
abundance: .
v_gene: TRBV27
CDR3aa: CASSSPGTSGYTDTQYF
CDR3nt: TGTGCCAGCAGTTCCCCTGGCACTAGCGGGTACACAGATACGCAGTATTTT

j_gene: TRBJ2-1
d_gene: TRBD1
abundance: .
v_gene: TRBV29-1
CDR3aa: CSVAPGQSYNGQFF
CDR3nt: TGCAGCGTTGCACCGGGACAGTCCTACAATGGGCAGTTCTTC

j_gene: TRBJ2-3
d_gene: .
abundance: once
v_gene: TRBV11-1
CDR3aa: CASSLDPGLLTDTQYF
CDR3nt: TGTGCCAGCAGCTTAGACCCGGGACTCCTCACAGATACGCAGTATTTT

j_gene: TRBJ1-5
d_gene: .
abundance: .
v_gene: TRBV30
CDR3aa: CAWSVSSNQPQHF
CDR3nt: TGTGCCTGGAGTGTAAGCAGCAATCAGCCCCAGCATTTT

j_gene: TRBJ2-1
d_gene: .
abundance: .
v_gene: TRBV6-1
CDR3aa: CASSERGVNSLNEQFF
CDR3nt: TGTGCCAGCAGTGAGCGAGGTGTGAACTCCCTCAATGAGCAGTTCTTC

j_gene: TRBJ2-7
d_gene: .
abundance: few
v_gene: TRBV9
CDR3aa: CASSAGTGTYEQYF
CDR3nt: TGTGCCAGCAGCGCGGGGACGGGTACCTACGAGCAGTACTTC

j_gene: TRBJ2-7
d_gene: .
abundance: once
v_gene: TRBV25-1
CDR3aa: CASSLGFEQYF
CDR3nt: TGTGCCAGCAGCCTGGGTTTCGAGCAGTACTTC

j_gene: TRBJ2-3
d_gene: TRBD1
abundance: .
v_gene: TRBV2
CDR3aa: CASPRGPLDTQYF
CDR3nt: TGTGCCAGCCCCAGGGGGCCCCTGGATACGCAGTATTTT

j_gene: TRBJ2-1
d_gene: TRBD1
abundance: .
v_gene: TRBV29-1
CDR3aa: CSVKSGTGGTDEQFF
CDR3nt: TGCAGCGTTAAATCCGGGACAGGGGGTACCGATGAGCAGTTCTTC

j_gene: TRBJ2-7
d_gene: .
abundance: once
v_gene: TRBV27
CDR3aa: CASSLTRDGSYEQYF
CDR3nt: TGTGCCAGCAGTTTAACTAGGGACGGCTCCTACGAGCAGTACTTC

j_gene: TRBJ2-1
d_gene: .
abundance: .
v_gene: TRBV4-3
CDR3aa: CASSQVGETNNNEQFF
CDR3nt: TGCGCCAGCAGCCAAGTTGGGGAGACAAATAACAATGAGCAGTTCTTC

j_gene: TRBJ2-5
d_gene: .
abundance: .
v_gene: TRBV4-1
CDR3aa: CASSLAKGQETQYF
CDR3nt: TGCGCCAGCAGCCTCGCGAAGGGACAAGAGACCCAGTACTTC

j_gene: TRBJ2-7
d_gene: .
abundance: few
v_gene: TRBV29-1
CDR3aa: CSVGWPSYEQYF
CDR3nt: TGCAGCGTTGGATGGCCCTCCTACGAGCAGTACTTC

j_gene: TRBJ2-3
d_gene: TRBD2
abundance: .
v_gene: TRBV29-1
CDR3aa: CSVATSGGYTDTQYF
CDR3nt: TGCAGCGTGGCTACTAGCGGTGGGTACACAGATACGCAGTATTTT

j_gene: TRBJ1-1
d_gene: .
abundance: .
v_gene: TRBV6-1
CDR3aa: CASRDTEAFF
CDR3nt: TGTGCCAGCAGGGACACTGAAGCTTTCTTT

j_gene: TRBJ1-2
d_gene: TRBD1
abundance: .
v_gene: TRBV6-8
CDR3aa: CASSPGQGRGYTF
CDR3nt: TGTGCCAGCAGTCCCGGACAGGGAAGAGGCTACACCTTC